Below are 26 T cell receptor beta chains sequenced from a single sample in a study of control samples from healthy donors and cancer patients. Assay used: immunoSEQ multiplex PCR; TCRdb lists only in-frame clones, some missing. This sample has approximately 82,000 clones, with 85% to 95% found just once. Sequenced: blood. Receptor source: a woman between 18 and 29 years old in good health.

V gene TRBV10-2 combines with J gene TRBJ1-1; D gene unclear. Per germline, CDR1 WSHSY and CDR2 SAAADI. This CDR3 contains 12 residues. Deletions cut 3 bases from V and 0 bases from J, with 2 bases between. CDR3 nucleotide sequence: TGCGCCAGCAGTGAAGTGAACACTGAAGCTTTCTTT. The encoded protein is CASSEVNTEAFF.

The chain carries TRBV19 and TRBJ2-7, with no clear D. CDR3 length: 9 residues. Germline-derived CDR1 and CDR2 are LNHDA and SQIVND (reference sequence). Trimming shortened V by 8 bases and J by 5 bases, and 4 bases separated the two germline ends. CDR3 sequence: CASFHEQYF. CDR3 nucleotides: TGTGCCAGTTTTCACGAGCAGTACTTC.

The CDR3 loop reads CASRTGTEGYSNQPQHF. DNA of the CDR3: TGTGCCTCTCGAACCGGGACAGAAGGTTATAGCAATCAGCCCCAGCATTTT. The chain carries TRBV2 and TRBJ1-5, with 7 bases fitting TRBD1. Germline V CDR1 and CDR2: SNHLY, FYNNEI. CDR3 length: 17 amino acids. After removal of 11 bases from V and 0 bases from J, the junction contained 16 bases not matched to a gene.

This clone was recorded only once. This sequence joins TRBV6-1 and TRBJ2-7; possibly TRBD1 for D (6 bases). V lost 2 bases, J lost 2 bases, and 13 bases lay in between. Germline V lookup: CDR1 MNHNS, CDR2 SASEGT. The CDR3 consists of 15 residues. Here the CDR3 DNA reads TGTGCCAGCAGTGAAACACAGGGACAAGCCTACGAGCAGTACTTC. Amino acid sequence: CASSETQGQAYEQYF.

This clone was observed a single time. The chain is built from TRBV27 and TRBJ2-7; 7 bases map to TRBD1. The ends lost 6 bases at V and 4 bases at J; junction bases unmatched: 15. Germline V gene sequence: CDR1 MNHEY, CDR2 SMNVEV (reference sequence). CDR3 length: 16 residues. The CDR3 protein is CASSPMGTALYYEQYF. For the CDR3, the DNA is TGTGCCAGCAGCCCCATGGGGACAGCCCTTTATTACGAGCAGTACTTC.

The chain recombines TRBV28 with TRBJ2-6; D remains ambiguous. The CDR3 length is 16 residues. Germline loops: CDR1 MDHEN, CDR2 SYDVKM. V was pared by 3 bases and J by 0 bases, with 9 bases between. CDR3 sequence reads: CASSLVLASGANVLTF. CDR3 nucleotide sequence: TGTGCCAGCAGTTTGGTCCTGGCCTCTGGGGCCAACGTCCTGACTTTC.

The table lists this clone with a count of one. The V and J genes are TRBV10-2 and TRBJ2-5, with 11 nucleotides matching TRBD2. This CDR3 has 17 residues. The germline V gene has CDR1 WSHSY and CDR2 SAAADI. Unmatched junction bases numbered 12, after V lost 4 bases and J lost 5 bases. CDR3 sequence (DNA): TGCGCCAGCAGTGCCCTAGCGGGGGGAATCCCGCCGGAGACCCAGTACTTC. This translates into CASSALAGGIPPETQYF.

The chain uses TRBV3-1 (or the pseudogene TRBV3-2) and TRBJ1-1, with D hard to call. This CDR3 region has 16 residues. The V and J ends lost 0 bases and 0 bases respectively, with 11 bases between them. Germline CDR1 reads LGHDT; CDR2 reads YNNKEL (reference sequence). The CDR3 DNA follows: TGTGCCAGCAGCCAAGACATTTTGCCCTTGAACACTGAAGCTTTCTTT. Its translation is CASSQDILPLNTEAFF.

The CDR3 sequence is CSASLQGGETQYF. The DNA for the CDR3 is TGCAGTGCTAGTCTGCAGGGGGGTGAGACCCAGTACTTC. The chain is built from TRBV20-1 and TRBJ2-5; possibly TRBD1 for D (7 bases). Trimming removed 3 bases from V and 5 bases from J, with 13 bases in between. Germline V gene data show CDR1 as DFQATT and CDR2 as SNEGSKA (reference sequence). This CDR3 region has 13 residues.

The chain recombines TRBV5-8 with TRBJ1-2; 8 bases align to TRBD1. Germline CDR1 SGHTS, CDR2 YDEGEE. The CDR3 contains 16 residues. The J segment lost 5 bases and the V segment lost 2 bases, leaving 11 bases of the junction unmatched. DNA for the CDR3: TGTGCCAGCAGCTTAGACCAGGGGGCGCGGATTTATGGCTACACCTTC. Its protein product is CASSLDQGARIYGYTF.

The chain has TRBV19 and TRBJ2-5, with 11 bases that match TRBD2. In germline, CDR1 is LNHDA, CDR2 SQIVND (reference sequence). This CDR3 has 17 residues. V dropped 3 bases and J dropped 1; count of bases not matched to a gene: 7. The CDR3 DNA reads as TGTGCCAGTAGTATTCGGGGGACTAGCGGATTCCAAGAGACCCAGTACTTC. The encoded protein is CASSIRGTSGFQETQYF.

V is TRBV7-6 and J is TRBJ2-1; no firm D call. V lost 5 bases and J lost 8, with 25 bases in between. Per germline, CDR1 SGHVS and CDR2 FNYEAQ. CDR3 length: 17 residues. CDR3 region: CASSPRTSRPVMDEQFF. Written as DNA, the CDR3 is TGTGCCAGCAGCCCACGAACCAGCAGGCCCGTGATGGATGAGCAGTTCTTC.

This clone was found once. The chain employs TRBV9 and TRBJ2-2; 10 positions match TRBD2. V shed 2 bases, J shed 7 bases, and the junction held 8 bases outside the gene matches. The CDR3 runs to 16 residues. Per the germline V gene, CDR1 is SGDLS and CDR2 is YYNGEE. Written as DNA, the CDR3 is TGTGCCAGCAGCGTTTCCAGCGGGGGGGCTGGCGGGGAGCTGTTTTTT. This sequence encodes CASSVSSGGAGGELFF.

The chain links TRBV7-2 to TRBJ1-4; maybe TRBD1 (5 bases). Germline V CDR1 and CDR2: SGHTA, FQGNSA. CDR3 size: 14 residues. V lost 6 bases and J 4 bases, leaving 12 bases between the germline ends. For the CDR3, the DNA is TGTGCCAGCAGGAAACCAGGGATTAATGAAAAACTGTTTTTT. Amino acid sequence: CASRKPGINEKLFF.

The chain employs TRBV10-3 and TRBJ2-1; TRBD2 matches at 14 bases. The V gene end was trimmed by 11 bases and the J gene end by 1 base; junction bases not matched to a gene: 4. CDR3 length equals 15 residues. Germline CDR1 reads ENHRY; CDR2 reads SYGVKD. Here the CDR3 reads CASGTSGSSYNEQFF. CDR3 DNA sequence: TGTGCCTCCGGGACTAGCGGGAGTTCCTACAATGAGCAGTTCTTC.

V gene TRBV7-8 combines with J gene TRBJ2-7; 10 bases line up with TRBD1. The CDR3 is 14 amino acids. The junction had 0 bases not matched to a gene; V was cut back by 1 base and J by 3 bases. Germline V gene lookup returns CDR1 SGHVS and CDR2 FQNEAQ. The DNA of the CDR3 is TGTGCCAGCAGCTTAGGGGACAGGGGCTACGAGCAGTACTTC. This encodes CASSLGDRGYEQYF. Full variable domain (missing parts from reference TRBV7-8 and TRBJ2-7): GAGVSQSPRYKVAKRGQDVALRCDPISGHVSLFWYQQALGQGPEFLTYFQNEAQLDKSGLPSDRFFAERPEGSVSTLKIQRTQQEDSAVYLCASSLGDRGYEQYFGPGTRLTVT.

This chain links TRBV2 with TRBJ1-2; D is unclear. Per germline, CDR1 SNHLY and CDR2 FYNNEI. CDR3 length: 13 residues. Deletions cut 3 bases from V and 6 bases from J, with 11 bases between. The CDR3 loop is CASSDWSYDGYTF. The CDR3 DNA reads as TGTGCCAGCAGTGATTGGTCGTATGATGGCTACACCTTC.

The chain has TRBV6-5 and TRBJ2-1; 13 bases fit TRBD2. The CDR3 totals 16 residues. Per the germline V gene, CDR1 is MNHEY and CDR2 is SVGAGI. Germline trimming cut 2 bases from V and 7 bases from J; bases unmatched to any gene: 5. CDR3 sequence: CASSYPTSGGYNEQFF. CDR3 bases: TGTGCCAGCAGTTACCCGACTAGCGGGGGGTATAATGAGCAGTTCTTC.

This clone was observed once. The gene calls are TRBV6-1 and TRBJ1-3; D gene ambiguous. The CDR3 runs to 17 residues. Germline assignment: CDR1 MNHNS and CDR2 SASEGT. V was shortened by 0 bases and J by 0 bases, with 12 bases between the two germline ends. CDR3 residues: CASSEAPFRPSGNTIYF. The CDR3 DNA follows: TGTGCCAGCAGTGAAGCCCCCTTCCGTCCCTCTGGAAACACCATATATTTT.

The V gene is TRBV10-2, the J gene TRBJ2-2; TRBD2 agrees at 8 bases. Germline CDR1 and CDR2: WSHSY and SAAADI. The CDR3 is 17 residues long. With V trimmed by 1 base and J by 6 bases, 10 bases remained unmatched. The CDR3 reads CASSELDGGAVPGELFF. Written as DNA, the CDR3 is TGCGCCAGCAGTGAGTTGGACGGGGGGGCTGTGCCCGGGGAGCTGTTTTTT.

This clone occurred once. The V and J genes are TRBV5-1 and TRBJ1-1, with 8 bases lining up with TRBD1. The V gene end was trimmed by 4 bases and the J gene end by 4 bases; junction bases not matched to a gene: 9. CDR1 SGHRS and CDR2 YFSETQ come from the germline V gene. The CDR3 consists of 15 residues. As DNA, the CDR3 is TGCGCCAGCAGCGCAATGACAGGGGAGGGCACTGAAGCTTTCTTT. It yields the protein CASSAMTGEGTEAFF.

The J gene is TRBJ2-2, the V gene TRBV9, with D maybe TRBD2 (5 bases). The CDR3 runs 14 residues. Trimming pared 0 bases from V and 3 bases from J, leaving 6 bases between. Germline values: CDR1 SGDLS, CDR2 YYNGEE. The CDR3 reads CASSVERHTGELFF. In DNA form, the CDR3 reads TGTGCCAGCAGCGTAGAGCGGCACACCGGGGAGCTGTTTTTT. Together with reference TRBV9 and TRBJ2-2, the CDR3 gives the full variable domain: DSGVTQTPKHLITATGQRVTLRCSPRSGDLSVYWYQQSLDQGLQFLIQYYNGEERAKGNILERFSAQQFPDLHSELNLSSLELGDSALYFCASSVERHTGELFFGEGSRLTVL.

The CDR3 spells CASSITGAYEQYF. The DNA of the CDR3 is TGTGCCAGTAGTATCACAGGGGCCTACGAGCAGTACTTC. The chain uses TRBV19 and TRBJ2-7; 7 bases match TRBD1. J was trimmed by 2 bases and V by 3 bases; bases with no gene match: 1. There are 13 residues in the CDR3. CDR1 and CDR2 from the germline V gene are LNHDA and SQIVND (reference sequence).

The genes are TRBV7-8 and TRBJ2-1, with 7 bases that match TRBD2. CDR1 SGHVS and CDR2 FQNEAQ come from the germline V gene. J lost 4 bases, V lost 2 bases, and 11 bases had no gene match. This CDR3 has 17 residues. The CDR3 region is CASSLKGWQGGYNEQFF. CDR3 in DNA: TGTGCCAGCAGCTTAAAAGGTTGGCAGGGAGGGTACAATGAGCAGTTCTTC.

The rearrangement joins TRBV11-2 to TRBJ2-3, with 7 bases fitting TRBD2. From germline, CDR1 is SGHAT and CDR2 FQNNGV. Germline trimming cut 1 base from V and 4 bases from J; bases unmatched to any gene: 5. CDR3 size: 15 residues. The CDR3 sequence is CASSLVIGLADTQYF. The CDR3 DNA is TGTGCCAGCAGCTTAGTCATCGGACTAGCAGATACGCAGTATTTT.

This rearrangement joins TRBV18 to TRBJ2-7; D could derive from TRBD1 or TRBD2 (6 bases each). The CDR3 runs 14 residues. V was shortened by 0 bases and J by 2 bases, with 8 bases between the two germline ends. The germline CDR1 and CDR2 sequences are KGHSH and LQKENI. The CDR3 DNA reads TGTGCCAGCTCACCACCGGGGGGCACCTACGAGCAGTACTTC. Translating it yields CASSPPGGTYEQYF.